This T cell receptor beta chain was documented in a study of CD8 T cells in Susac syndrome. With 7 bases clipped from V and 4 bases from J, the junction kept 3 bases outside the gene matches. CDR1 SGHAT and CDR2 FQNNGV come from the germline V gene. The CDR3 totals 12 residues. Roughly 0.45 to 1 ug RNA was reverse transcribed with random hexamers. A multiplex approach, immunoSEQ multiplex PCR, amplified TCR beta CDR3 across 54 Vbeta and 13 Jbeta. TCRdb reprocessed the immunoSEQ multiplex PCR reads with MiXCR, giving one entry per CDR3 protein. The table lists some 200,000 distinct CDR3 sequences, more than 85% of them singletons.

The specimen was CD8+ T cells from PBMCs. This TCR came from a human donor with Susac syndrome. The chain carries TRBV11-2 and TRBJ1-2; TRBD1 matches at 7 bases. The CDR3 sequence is CASNRGAYGYTF. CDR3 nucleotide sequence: TGTGCCAGCAACAGGGGTGCCTATGGCTACACCTTC.